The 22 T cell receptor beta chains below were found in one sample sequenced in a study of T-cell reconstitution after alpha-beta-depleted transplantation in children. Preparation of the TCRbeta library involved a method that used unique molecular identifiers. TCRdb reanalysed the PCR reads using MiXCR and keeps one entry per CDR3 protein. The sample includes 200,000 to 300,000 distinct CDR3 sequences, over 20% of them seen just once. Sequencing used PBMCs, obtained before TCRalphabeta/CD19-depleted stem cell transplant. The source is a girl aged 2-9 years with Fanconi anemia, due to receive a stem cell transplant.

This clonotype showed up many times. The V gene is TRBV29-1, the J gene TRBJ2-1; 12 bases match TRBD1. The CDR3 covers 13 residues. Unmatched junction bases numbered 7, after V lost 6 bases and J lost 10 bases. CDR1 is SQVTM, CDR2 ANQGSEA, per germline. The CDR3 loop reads CSVEGQGAFEQFF. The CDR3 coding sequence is TGCAGCGTAGAGGGACAGGGGGCATTCGAGCAGTTCTTC.

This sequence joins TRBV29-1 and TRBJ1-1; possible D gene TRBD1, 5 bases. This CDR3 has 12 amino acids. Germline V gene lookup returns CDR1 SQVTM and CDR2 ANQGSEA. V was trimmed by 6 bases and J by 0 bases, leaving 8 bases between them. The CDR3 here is CSVMGLNTEAFF. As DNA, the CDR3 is TGCAGCGTAATGGGACTGAACACTGAAGCTTTCTTT.

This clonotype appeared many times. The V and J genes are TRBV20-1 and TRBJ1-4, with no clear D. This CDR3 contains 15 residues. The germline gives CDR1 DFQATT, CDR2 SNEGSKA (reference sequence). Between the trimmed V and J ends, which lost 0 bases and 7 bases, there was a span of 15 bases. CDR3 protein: CSAREAAKGGEKLFF. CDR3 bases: TGCAGTGCTAGAGAAGCGGCGAAGGGAGGTGAAAAACTGTTTTTT.

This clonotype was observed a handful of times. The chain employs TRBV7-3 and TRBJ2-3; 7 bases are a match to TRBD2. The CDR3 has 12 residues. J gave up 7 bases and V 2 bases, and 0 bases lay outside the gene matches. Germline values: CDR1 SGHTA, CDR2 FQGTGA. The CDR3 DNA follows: TGTGCCAGCAGCTTAGGGACTAATACGCAGTATTTT. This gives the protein CASSLGTNTQYF.

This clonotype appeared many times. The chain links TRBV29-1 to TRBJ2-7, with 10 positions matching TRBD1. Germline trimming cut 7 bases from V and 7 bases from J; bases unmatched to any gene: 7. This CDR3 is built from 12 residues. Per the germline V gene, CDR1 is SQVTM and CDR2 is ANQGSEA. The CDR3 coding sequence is TGCAGCGGCTTGGGACAGGGGCGGGAGCAGTACTTC. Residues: CSGLGQGREQYF.

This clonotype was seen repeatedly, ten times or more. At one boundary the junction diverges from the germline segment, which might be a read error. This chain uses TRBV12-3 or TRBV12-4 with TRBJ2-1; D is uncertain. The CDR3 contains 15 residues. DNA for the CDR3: TGCGCCAGCAGCTTGGCGCCGAGCTCCTACAATGAGCAGTTCTTC. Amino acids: CASSLAPSSYNEQFF.

CDR3 loop: CASSSQGSTPLAEQYF. The CDR3 bases are TGTGCCAGCAGCTCCCAGGGGTCAACCCCCCTCGCCGAGCAGTACTTC. V usage is TRBV7-3 and J usage is TRBJ2-7; D is possibly TRBD1 (6 bases). CDR3 length: 16 amino acids. V lost 4 bases and J 6 bases, leaving 22 bases between the germline ends. The germline V gene encodes CDR1 SGHTA and CDR2 FQGTGA. The variable domain in full, with the rest retrieved from reference TRBV7-3 and TRBJ2-7, is GAGVSQTPSNKVTEKGKYVELRCDPISGHTALYWYRQSLGQGPEFLIYFQGTGAADDSGLPNDRFFAVRPEGSVSTLKIQRTERGDSAVYLCASSSQGSTPLAEQYFGPGTRLTVT.

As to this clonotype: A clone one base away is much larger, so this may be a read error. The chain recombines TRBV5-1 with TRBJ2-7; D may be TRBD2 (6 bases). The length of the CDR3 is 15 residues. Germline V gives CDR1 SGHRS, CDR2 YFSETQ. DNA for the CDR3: TGCGCCAGCAGCTTGGATGAGGGGACTTCCTGCGAGCAGTACTTC. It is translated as CASSLDEGTSCEQYF.

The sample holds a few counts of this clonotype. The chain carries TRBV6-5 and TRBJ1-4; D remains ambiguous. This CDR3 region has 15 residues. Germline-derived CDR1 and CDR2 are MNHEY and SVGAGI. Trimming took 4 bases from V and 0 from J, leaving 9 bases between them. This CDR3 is CASSLMGPTNEKLFF. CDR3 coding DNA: TGTGCCAGCAGTTTAATGGGTCCAACTAATGAAAAACTGTTTTTT.

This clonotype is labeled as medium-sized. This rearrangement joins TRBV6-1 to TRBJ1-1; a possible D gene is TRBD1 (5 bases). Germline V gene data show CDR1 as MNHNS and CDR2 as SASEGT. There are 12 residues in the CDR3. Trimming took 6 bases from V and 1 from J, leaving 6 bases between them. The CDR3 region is CASSRANTEAFF. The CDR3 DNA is TGTGCCAGCAGCAGGGCGAACACTGAAGCTTTCTTT.

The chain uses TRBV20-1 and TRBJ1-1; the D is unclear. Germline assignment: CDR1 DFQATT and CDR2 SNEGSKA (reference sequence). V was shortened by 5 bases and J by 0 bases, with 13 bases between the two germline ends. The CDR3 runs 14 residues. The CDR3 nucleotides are TGCAGTGCTGGAGGGAGTCAAATGAACACTGAAGCTTTCTTT. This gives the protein CSAGGSQMNTEAFF.

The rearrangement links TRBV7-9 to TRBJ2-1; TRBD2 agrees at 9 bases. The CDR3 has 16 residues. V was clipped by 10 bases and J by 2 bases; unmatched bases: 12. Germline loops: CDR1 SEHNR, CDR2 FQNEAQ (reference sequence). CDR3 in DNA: TGTGCCACGGGCAAAGGGCGGGAGGGCCCCTACAATGAGCAGTTCTTC. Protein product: CATGKGREGPYNEQFF. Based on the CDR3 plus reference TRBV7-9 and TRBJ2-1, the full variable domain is DTGVSQNPRHKITKRGQNVTFRCDPISEHNRLYWYRQTLGQGPEFLTYFQNEAQLEKSRLLSDRFSAERPKGSFSTLEIQRTEQGDSAMYLCATGKGREGPYNEQFFGPGTRLTVL.

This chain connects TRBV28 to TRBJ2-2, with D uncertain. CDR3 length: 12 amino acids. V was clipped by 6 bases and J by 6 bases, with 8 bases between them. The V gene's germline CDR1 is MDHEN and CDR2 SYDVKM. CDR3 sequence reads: CASSRPPGELFF. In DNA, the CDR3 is TGTGCCAGCAGCAGACCGCCCGGGGAGCTGTTTTTT.

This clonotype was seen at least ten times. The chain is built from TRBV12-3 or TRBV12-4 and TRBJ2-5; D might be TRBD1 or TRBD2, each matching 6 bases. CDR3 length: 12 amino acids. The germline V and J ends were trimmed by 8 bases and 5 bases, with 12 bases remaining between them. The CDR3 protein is CASGGPSETQYF. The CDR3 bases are TGTGCCAGCGGGGGGCCGAGTGAGACCCAGTACTTC.

DNA for the CDR3: TGTGCCAGCACCTCGGGGCAGTGGTATGGCTACACCTTC. Translation gives CASTSGQWYGYTF. The chain employs TRBV28 and TRBJ1-2, with a weak D call TRBD1 (5 bases). CDR1 is MDHEN and CDR2 is SYDVKM in the germline V gene. The V gene lost 7 bases and the J gene lost 5 bases, with 14 bases spanning the gap. This CDR3 has 13 amino acids.

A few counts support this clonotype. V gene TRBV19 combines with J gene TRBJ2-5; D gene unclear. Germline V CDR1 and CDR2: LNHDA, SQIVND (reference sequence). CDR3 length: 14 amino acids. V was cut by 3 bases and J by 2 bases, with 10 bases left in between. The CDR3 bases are TGTGCCAGTAGTATCGTCGCGACTCAAGAGACCCAGTACTTC. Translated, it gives CASSIVATQETQYF.

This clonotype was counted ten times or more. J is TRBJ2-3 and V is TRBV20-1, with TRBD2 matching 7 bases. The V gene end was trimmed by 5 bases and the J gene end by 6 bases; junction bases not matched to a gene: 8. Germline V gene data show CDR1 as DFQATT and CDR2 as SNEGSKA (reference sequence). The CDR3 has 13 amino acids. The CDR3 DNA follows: TGCAGTGCTGCCGGGACTATTGTGGATACGCAGTATTTT. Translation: CSAAGTIVDTQYF.

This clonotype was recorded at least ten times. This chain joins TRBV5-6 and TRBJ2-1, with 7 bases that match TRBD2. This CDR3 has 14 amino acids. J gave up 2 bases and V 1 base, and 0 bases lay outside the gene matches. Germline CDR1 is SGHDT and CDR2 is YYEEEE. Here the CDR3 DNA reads TGTGCCAGCAGCTTGCTAGCGGCCTACAATGAGCAGTTCTTC. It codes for CASSLLAAYNEQFF. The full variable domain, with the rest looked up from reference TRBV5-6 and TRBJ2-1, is DAGVTQSPTHLIKTRGQQVTLRCSPKSGHDTVSWYQQALGQGPQFIFQYYEEEERQRGNFPDRFSGHQFPNYSSELNVNALLLGDSALYLCASSLLAAYNEQFFGPGTRLTVL.

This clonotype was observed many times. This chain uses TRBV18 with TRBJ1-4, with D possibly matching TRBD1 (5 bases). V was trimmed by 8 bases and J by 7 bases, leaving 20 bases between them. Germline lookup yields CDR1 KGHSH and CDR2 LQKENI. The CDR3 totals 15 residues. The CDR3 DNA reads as TGTGCCAGCCACAACCTTAAGGGGAAGAGTGAAAAACTGTTTTTT. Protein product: CASHNLKGKSEKLFF.

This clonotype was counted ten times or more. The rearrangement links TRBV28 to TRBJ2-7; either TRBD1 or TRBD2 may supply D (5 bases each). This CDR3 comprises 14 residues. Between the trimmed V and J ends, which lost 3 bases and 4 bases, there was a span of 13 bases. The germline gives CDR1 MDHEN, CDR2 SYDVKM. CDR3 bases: TGTGCCAGCAGTTTCTGGGGGTATCAGTACGAGCAGTACTTC. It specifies CASSFWGYQYEQYF.

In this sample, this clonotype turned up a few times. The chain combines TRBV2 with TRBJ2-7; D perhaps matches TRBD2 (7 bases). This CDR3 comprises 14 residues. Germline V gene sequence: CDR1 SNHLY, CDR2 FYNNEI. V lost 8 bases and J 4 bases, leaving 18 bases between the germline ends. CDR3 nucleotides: TGTGCCAGCTCGTGGGGGGGCGACGAATACGAGCAGTACTTC. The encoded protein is CASSWGGDEYEQYF.

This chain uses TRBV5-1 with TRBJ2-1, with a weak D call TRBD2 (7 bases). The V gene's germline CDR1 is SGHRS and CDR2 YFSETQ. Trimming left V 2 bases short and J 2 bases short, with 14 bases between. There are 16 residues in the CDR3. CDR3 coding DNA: TGCGCCAGCAGCTTATCTTCGGGGGGCCCCTACAATGAGCAGTTCTTC. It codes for CASSLSSGGPYNEQFF. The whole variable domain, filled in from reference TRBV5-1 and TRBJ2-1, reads KAGVTQTPRYLIKTRGQQVTLSCSPISGHRSVSWYQQTPGQGLQFLFEYFSETQRNKGNFPGRFSGRQFSNSRSEMNVSTLELGDSALYLCASSLSSGGPYNEQFFGPGTRLTVL.